Listed below are T cell receptor beta chains from one sample, sequenced in a study of early stage breast cancer tumors. Here immunoSEQ multiplex PCR was the method, and the copy in TCRdb shows in-frame clones only, minus some. The sample comprises around 14,000 clones, around three quarters of which are singletons, and 7.6% rests with the top ten. The specimen sequenced was normal breast tissue next to the tumor. These receptors originate from a person aged 45 to 59 with breast cancer. Both conserved end residues are part of each CDR3. D genes are given only for firm matches. Rows may omit the clone size; those that give it use once, few, many or a size class.

>few|.|TRBJ1-5|TRBV6-1
TGTGCCAGCAGTCCTCGGGGTAGAGAGCCCCAGCATTTT
CASSPRGREPQHF
>once|TRBD2|TRBJ2-5|TRBV9
TGTGCCAGCAGCGAGGGGGGACTAGCGGGAGGCCCCCACTTC
CASSEGGLAGGPHF
>.|.|TRBJ1-2|TRBV6-1
TGTGCCAGCAGTGTTAGTCGGGGCCACCGTAACTATGGCTACACCTTC
CASSVSRGHRNYGYTF
>few|.|TRBJ1-1|TRBV2
TGTGCCAGCAGTGAATCCCCGCTCCAGAACACTGAAGCTTTCTTT
CASSESPLQNTEAFF
>.|.|TRBJ2-1|TRBV10-2
TGCGCCAGCAGTGAGTCGGGCTCCTACAATGAGCAGTTCTTC
CASSESGSYNEQFF
>.|.|TRBJ1-5|TRBV7-9
TGTGCCAGCAGCAGAGGACAGAATCAGCCCCAGCATTTT
CASSRGQNQPQHF
>.|TRBD2|TRBJ2-2|TRBV12-5
TGTGCTAGTGGCCGGACTAGCGGGATTGGAACCGGGGAGCTGTTTTTT
CASGRTSGIGTGELFF
>once|TRBD1|TRBJ1-4|TRBV5-1
TGCGCCAGCAGCAATGAGGGGGCAGGGCACGAAAAACTGTTTTTT
CASSNEGAGHEKLFF
>.|.|TRBJ2-7|TRBV7-2
TGTGCCAGCAGCCCTCTCCATAGTTCCTACGAGCAGTACTTC
CASSPLHSSYEQYF
>.|.|TRBJ1-1|TRBV28
TGTGCCAGCACCCTTTCCCGGGTGAACACTGAAGCTTTCTTT
CASTLSRVNTEAFF
>.|.|TRBJ2-7|TRBV30
TGTGCCTGGAGTGTAAGTGGCTACGAGCAGTACTTC
CAWSVSGYEQYF
>.|.|TRBJ2-2|TRBV30
TGTGCCTGGAGTCGATGGCGCACCTTGGACACCGGGGAGCTGTTTTTT
CAWSRWRTLDTGELFF